This entry lists 13 T cell receptor beta chains sequenced from one sample in a study of read filtering for tumor transcriptome and immune sequencing. This library used approximately 370 ng RNA and molecular barcoded adaptors spanning alpha/delta and beta/gamma chains. TCRdb itself ran the reads through MiXCR, one entry per CDR3 protein. The table includes about 57,000 distinct CDR3 sequences, 20% to 25% detected once. The source material was a population of CD138-negative cells sorted from bone marrow. These receptor sequences come from a donor aged 40 or older with multiple myeloma.

In regard to this clonotype: A much larger clone sits a single nucleotide away, making a read error possible. This sequence joins TRBV9 and TRBJ1-5; D uncertain. Germline V lookup: CDR1 SGDLS, CDR2 YYNGEE. This CDR3 comprises 13 residues. The V gene lost 0 bases and the J gene lost 6 bases, with 7 bases spanning the gap. This CDR3 is CASSVGGSQPQHF. The CDR3, as DNA: TGTGCCAGCAGCGTAGGAGGGTCTCAGCCCCAGCATTTT. Together with reference TRBV9 and TRBJ1-5, the CDR3 gives the full variable domain: DSGVTQTPKHLITATGQRVTLRCSPRSGDLSVYWYQQSLDQGLQFLIQYYNGEERAKGNILERFSAQQFPDLHSELNLSSLELGDSALYFCASSVGGSQPQHFGDGTRLSIL.

Note on this clonotype: This sequence is one base from a far larger clone and is likely a read error. CDR3 nucleotide sequence: TGTGCCAGCAGCTTAAGGGGCCACGGGCATTCACCCCCCCACTTT. Encoded protein: CASSLRGHGHSPPHF. V and J are TRBV5-4 and TRBJ1-1; tentative D call: TRBD1 (5 bases). CDR1 SGHNT and CDR2 YYREEE come from the germline V gene (reference sequence). The CDR3 runs 15 residues.

This clonotype was seen repeatedly, ten times or more. The V call is TRBV5-1, the J call TRBJ2-2; D uncertain. The V gene lost 5 bases and the J gene lost 1 base, with 3 bases spanning the gap. Germline V CDR1 and CDR2: SGHRS, YFSETQ. This CDR3 contains 12 residues. DNA of the CDR3: TGCGCCAGCAGGGGGAACACCGGGGAGCTGTTTTTT. Its protein product is CASRGNTGELFF.

About this clonotype itself: A read error may explain this, as a much larger clone is one base away. The V and J genes are TRBV3-1 and TRBJ2-7, with D possibly being TRBD2 (7 bases). Germline CDR1 reads LGHDT; CDR2 reads YNNKEL (reference sequence). This CDR3 has 13 residues. The CDR3 region is CASSRNRDYVQYF. CDR3 nucleotides: TGTGCCAGCAGCCGAAACAGGGACTACGTGCAGTACTTC.

This clonotype showed up many times. In nucleotides, the CDR3 is TGTGCCAGCAGCAAGCGGGAGCTGCAAGAGACCCAGTACTTC. Amino acid sequence: CASSKRELQETQYF. The chain uses TRBV28 and TRBJ2-5, with TRBD2 matching 8 bases. The trim removed 6 bases at V and 2 bases at J, leaving 5 bases unmatched. Germline values: CDR1 MDHEN, CDR2 SYDVKM. This CDR3 region has 14 residues.

Details on this clonotype: Compared with germline, one end of the junction differs, possibly owing to a read error. The J gene is TRBJ2-5, the V gene TRBV5-1, with 8 bases lining up with TRBD2. The CDR3 contains 14 residues. From germline, CDR1 is SGHRS and CDR2 YFSETQ. CDR3 protein: CVSSLGPSGETQYF. In DNA, the CDR3 is TGCGTCAGCAGCTTGGGGCCTAGCGGGGAGACCCAGTACTTC.

Only a few counts were recorded for this clonotype. The chain uses TRBV11-3 and TRBJ2-5; 7 positions agree with TRBD1. The CDR3 runs to 16 residues. J was trimmed by 0 bases and V by 5 bases; bases with no gene match: 9. Germline loops: CDR1 SGHNT, CDR2 YENEEA. The CDR3 nucleotides are TGTGCCAGCAGCCCCCGACAGGGAACGTACCAAGAGACCCAGTACTTC. Translating gives CASSPRQGTYQETQYF.

The chain links TRBV5-6 to TRBJ2-3; 9 bases align to TRBD1. Unmatched junction bases numbered 3, after V lost 3 bases and J lost 1 base. The CDR3 is 15 amino acids. Germline V lookup: CDR1 SGHDT, CDR2 YYEEEE. The CDR3 loop reads CASSWDRVGTDTQYF. The CDR3 coding sequence is TGTGCCAGCAGCTGGGACAGGGTGGGCACAGATACGCAGTATTTT.

This clonotype was picked up many times. The V call is TRBV20-1, the J call TRBJ2-7; no firm D call. Trimming removed 0 bases from V and 0 bases from J, with 18 bases in between. This CDR3 region has 17 residues. Germline values: CDR1 DFQATT, CDR2 SNEGSKA (reference sequence). This CDR3 reads CSARDPLQLRRSYEQYF. The CDR3 DNA sequence: TGCAGTGCTAGAGATCCCCTACAACTACGCCGCTCCTACGAGCAGTACTTC.

This clonotype has ten or more counts. The chain uses TRBV3-1 and TRBJ1-5, with no clear D. The germline V gene has CDR1 LGHDT and CDR2 YNNKEL (reference sequence). V lost 5 bases, J lost 7 bases, and 12 bases lay in between. This CDR3 region has 13 residues. DNA for the CDR3: TGTGCCAGCAGCTCCGACCGGTCCCAGCCCCAGCATTTT. As protein: CASSSDRSQPQHF.

This clonotype was picked up many times. The gene calls are TRBV14 and TRBJ1-2, with D possibly matching TRBD1 (5 bases). V shed 4 bases and J shed 4 bases, with 10 bases lying between them. In germline, CDR1 is SGHDN, CDR2 FVKESK. The CDR3 is 13 residues long. The CDR3 spells CASSRWTTYGYTF. In DNA, the CDR3 is TGTGCCAGCAGCCGGTGGACAACCTATGGCTACACCTTC.

This clonotype has a count of ten or more. The chain uses TRBV7-2 and TRBJ2-7; 10 bases fit TRBD2. CDR1 and CDR2 (germline): SGHTA, FQGNSA. This CDR3 spans 14 amino acids. Trimming at V came to 9 bases and at J to 4 bases, leaving 9 bases not matched to a gene. The DNA for the CDR3 is TGTGCCAGTCTTCGACTAGCGGGCCCGTACGAGCAGTACTTC. Translation: CASLRLAGPYEQYF.

In its sample, this clonotype was seen many times. This chain's CDR3 is CASSPGGVGTEAFF. The CDR3 DNA reads TGCGCCAGCAGCCCGGGAGGGGTTGGAACTGAAGCTTTCTTT. This sequence joins TRBV5-1 and TRBJ1-1, with TRBD1 as a possible D gene (5 bases). Germline CDR1 and CDR2: SGHRS and YFSETQ. The CDR3 covers 14 residues. Between the trimmed V and J ends, which lost 4 bases and 5 bases, there was a span of 15 bases.